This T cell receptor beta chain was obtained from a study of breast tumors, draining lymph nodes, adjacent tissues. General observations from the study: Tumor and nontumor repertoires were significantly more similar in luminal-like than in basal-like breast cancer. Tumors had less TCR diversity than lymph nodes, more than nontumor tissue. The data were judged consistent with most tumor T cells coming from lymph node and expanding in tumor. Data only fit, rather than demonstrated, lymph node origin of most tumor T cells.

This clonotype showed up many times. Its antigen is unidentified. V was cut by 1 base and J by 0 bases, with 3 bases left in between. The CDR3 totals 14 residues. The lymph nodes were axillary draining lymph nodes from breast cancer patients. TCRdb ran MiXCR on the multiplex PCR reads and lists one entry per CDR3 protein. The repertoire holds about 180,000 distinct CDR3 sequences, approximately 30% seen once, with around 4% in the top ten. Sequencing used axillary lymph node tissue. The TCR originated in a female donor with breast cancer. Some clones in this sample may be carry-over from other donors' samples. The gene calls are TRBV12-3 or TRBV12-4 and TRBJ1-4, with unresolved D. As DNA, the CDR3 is TGTGCCAGCAGTTTAGTCGCAACTAATGAAAAACTGTTTTTT. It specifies CASSLVATNEKLFF.